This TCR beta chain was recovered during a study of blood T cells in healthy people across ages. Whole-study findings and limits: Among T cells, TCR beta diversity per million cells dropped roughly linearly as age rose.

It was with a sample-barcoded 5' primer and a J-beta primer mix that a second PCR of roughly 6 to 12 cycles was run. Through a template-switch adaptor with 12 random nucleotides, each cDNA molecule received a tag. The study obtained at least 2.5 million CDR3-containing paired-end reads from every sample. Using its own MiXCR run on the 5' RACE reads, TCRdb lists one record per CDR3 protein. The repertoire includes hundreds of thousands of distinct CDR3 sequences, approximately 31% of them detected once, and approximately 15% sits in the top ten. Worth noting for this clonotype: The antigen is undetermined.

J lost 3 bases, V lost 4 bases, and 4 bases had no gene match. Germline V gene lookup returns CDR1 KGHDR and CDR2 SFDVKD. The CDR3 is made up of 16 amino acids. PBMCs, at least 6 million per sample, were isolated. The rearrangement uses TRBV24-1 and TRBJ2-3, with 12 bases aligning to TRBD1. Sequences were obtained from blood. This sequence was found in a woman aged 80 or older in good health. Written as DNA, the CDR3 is TGTGCCACCAGTGACGGGACAGGGGGCAGGACAGATACGCAGTATTTT. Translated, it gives CATSDGTGGRTDTQYF.